This T cell receptor beta chain was obtained from a study of cytomegalovirus exposure and HLA in healthy donors. Points from the study as a whole: Prior analysis indicated that the majority of TCR beta V segments exhibited productivity approximately 87% or approximately 30% of the time. The authors judged a highly shared variant cluster likely a sequencing artifact.

Vbeta (60) and Jbeta (13) primers were used in the PCR. Original data processing: Later reanalysis found roughly 80 million unique TCR beta chains, some 10 million of them shared. Using immunoSEQ multiplex PCR, the repertoire was profiled, and TCRdb retains in-frame clones only, with some absent. V, J and clone size were drawn from that table, and D and trimming were deduced from the DNA. This table has 110,000 or so clones, 65% to 85% appearing once. The CDR3 spans 13 residues. The germline CDR1 and CDR2 sequences are PRHDT and FYEKMQ (reference sequence). V was trimmed by 5 bases and J by 2 bases, leaving 10 bases between them. With respect to this clone: Its antigen is unknown.

This rearrangement joins TRBV13 to TRBJ2-7; D is uncertain. Material: PBMCs. The clonotype was recovered from a middle-aged woman in good health and CMV-seropositive. The CDR3, as DNA: TGTGCCAGCAGCGGCTGGCAGACCTACGAGCAGTACTTC. Translation: CASSGWQTYEQYF.